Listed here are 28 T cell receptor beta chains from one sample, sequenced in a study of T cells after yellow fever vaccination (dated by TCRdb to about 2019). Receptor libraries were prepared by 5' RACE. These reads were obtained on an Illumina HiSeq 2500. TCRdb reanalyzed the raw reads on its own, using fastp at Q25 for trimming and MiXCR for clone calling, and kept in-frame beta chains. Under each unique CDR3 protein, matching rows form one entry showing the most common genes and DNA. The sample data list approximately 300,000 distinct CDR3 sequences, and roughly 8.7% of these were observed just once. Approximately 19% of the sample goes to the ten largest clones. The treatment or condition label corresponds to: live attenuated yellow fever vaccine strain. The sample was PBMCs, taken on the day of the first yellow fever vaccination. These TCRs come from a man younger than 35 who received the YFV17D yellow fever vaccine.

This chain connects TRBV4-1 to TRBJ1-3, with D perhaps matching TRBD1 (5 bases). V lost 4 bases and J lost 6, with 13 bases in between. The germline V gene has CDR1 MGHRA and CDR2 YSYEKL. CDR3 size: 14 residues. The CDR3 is CASSPGTFLNTIYF. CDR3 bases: TGCGCCAGCAGCCCAGGGACTTTTTTAAACACCATATATTTT.

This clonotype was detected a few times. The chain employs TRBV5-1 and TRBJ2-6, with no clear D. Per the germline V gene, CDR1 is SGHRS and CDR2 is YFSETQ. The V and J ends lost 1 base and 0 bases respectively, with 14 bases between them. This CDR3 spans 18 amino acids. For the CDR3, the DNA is TGCGCCAGCAGCTTGATCCCAGGAGCCCACTCTGGGGCCAACGTCCTGACTTTC. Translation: CASSLIPGAHSGANVLTF. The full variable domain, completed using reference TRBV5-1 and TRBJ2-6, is KAGVTQTPRYLIKTRGQQVTLSCSPISGHRSVSWYQQTPGQGLQFLFEYFSETQRNKGNFPGRFSGRQFSNSRSEMNVSTLELGDSALYLCASSLIPGAHSGANVLTFGAGSRLTVL.

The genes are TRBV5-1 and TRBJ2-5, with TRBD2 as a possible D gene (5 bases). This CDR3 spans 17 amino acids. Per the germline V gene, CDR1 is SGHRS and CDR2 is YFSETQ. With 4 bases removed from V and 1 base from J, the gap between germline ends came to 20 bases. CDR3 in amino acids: CASSGEGPSAVQETQYF. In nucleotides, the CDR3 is TGCGCCAGCAGCGGCGAAGGACCCTCAGCGGTCCAAGAGACCCAGTACTTC.

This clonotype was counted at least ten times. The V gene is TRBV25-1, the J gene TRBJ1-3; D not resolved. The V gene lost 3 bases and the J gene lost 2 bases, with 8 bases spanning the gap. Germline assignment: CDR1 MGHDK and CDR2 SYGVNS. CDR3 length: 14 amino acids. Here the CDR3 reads CASSDRLTGNTIYF. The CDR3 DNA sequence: TGTGCCAGCAGTGACAGGTTGACTGGAAACACCATATATTTT.

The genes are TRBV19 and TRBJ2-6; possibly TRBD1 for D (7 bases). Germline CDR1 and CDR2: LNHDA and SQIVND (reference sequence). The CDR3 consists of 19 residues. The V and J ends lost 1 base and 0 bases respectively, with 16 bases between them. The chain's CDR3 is CASSIGETGRFSGANVLTF. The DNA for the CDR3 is TGTGCCAGTAGTATAGGTGAGACAGGGAGGTTCTCTGGGGCCAACGTCCTGACTTTC.

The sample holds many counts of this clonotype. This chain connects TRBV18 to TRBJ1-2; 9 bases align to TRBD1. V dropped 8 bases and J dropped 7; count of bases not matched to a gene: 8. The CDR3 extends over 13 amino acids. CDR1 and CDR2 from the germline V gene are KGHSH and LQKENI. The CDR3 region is CASLSGQGIGYTF. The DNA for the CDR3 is TGTGCCAGCCTCTCGGGACAGGGAATTGGCTACACCTTC.

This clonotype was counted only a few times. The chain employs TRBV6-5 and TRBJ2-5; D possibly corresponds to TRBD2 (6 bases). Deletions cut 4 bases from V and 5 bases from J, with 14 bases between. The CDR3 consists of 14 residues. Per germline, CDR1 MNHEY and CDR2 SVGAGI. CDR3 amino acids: CASSFWARGETQYF. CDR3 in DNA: TGTGCCAGCAGTTTCTGGGCCCGGGGGGAGACCCAGTACTTC.

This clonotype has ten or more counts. CDR3 sequence reads: CASSLGTLNTEAFF. The CDR3 nucleotides are TGCGCCAGCAGCTTGGGGACACTGAACACTGAAGCTTTCTTT. This chain links TRBV5-1 with TRBJ1-1; possible D gene TRBD1, 5 bases. The CDR3 runs 14 residues. Per the germline V gene, CDR1 is SGHRS and CDR2 is YFSETQ. Trimming shortened V by 0 bases and J by 0 bases, and 6 bases separated the two germline ends.

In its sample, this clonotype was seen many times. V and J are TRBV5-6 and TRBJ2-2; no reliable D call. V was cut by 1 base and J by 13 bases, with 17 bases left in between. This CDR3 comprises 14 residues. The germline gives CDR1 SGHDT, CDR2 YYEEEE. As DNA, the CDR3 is TGTGCCAGCAGCTTGACGGGCAGTGAGTCGGGGCTGTTTTTT. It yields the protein CASSLTGSESGLFF.

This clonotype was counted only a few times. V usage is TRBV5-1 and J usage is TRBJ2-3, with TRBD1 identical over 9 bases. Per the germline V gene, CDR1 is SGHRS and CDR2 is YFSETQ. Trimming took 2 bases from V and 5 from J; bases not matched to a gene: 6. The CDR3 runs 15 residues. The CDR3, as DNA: TGCGCCAGCAGCTTAGCCCGGACAGGGGTAGATACGCAGTATTTT. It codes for CASSLARTGVDTQYF.

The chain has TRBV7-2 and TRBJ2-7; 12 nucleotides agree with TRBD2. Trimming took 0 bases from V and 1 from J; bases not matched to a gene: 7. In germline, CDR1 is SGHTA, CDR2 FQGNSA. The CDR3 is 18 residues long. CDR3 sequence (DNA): TGTGCCAGCAGCTTAGCGGGAGGGCTAGCGGGGGGGTCCTACGAGCAGTACTTC. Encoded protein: CASSLAGGLAGGSYEQYF.

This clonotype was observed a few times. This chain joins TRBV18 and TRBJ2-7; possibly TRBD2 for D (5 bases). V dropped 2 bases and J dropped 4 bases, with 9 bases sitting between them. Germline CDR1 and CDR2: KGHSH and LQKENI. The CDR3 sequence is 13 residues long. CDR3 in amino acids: CASSPEEGYEQYV. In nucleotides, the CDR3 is TGTGCCAGCTCACCAGAAGAGGGTTACGAGCAGTACGTC.

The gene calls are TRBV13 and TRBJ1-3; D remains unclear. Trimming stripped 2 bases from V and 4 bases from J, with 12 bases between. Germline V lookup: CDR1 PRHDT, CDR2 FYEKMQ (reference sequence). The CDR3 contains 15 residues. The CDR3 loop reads CASSLSPDGGNTIYF. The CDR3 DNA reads TGTGCCAGCAGCTTAAGCCCAGATGGAGGAAACACCATATATTTT.

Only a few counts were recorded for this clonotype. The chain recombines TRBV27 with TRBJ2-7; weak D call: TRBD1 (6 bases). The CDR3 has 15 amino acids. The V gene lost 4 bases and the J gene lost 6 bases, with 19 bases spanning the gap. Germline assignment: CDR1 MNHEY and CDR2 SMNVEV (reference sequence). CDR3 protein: CASSSPRGSNGEQYF. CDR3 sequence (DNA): TGTGCCAGCAGTTCGCCGAGGGGGTCCAATGGCGAGCAGTACTTC.

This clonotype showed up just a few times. CDR3 region: CASSQGPGNTEAFF. The CDR3, as DNA: TGCGCCAGCAGCCAAGGCCCCGGGAACACTGAAGCTTTCTTT. The rearrangement joins TRBV4-3 to TRBJ1-1; D remains ambiguous. The CDR3 runs 14 residues. Germline V gene lookup returns CDR1 LGHNA and CDR2 YSLEER. Trimming took 1 base from V and 1 from J, leaving 7 bases between them.

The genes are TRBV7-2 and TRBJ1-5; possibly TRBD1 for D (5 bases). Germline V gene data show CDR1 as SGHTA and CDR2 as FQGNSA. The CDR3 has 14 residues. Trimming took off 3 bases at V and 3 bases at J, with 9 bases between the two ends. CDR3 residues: CASSLAGLNQPQHF. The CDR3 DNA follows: TGTGCCAGCAGCTTGGCGGGACTCAATCAGCCCCAGCATTTT.

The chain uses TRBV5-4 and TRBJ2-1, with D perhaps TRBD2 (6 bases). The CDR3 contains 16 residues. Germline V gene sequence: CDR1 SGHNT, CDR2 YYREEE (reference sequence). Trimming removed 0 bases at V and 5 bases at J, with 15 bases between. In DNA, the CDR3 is TGTGCCAGCAGCTTGGTTGGTAGCGGATTACACAATGAGCAGTTCTTC. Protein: CASSLVGSGLHNEQFF. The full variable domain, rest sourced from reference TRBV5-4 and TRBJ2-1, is ETGVTQSPTHLIKTRGQQVTLRCSSQSGHNTVSWYQQALGQGPQFIFQYYREEENGRGNFPPRFSGLQFPNYSSELNVNALELDDSALYLCASSLVGSGLHNEQFFGPGTRLTVL.

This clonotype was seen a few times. Here the CDR3 DNA reads TGCGCCAGCAGCTTTCGAGGTGACCCAGTGGCTAACTATGGCTACACCTTC. It is translated as CASSFRGDPVANYGYTF. The rearrangement uses TRBV5-1 and TRBJ1-2; D is unclear. CDR3 length: 17 residues. V was clipped by 2 bases and J by 0 bases, with 17 bases between them. The germline gives CDR1 SGHRS, CDR2 YFSETQ.

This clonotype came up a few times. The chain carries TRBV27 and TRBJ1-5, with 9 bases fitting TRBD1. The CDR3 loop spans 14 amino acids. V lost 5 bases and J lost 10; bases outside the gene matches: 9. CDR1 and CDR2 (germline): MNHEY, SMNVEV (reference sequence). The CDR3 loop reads CASSPRQGGSPQHF. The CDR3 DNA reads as TGTGCCAGCAGTCCAAGACAGGGGGGGTCACCCCAGCATTTT.

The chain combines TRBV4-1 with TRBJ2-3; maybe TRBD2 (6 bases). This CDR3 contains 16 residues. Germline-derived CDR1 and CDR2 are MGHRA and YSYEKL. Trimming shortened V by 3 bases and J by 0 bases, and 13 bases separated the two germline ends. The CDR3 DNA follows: TGCGCCAGCAGCCACCTTGGGGGGTCGAGCACAGATACGCAGTATTTT. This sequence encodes CASSHLGGSSTDTQYF.

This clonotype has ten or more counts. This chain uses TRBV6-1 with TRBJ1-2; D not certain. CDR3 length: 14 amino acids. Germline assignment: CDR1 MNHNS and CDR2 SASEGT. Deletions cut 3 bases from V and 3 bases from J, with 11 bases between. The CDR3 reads CASSEPGGYYGYTF. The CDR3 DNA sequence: TGTGCCAGCAGTGAGCCCGGTGGATACTATGGCTACACCTTC.

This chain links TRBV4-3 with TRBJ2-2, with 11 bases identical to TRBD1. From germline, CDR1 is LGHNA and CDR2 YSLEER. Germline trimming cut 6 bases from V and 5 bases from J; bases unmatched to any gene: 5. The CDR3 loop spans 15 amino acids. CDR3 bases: TGCGCCAGCAGGCCCGGGACAGGGGGGACCGGGGAGCTGTTTTTT. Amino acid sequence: CASRPGTGGTGELFF.

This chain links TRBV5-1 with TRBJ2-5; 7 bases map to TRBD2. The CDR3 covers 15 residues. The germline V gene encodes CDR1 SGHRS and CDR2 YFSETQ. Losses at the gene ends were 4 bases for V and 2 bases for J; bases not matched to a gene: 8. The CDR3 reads CASSGTGGIQETQYF. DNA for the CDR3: TGCGCCAGCAGCGGAACGGGGGGTATACAAGAGACCCAGTACTTC.

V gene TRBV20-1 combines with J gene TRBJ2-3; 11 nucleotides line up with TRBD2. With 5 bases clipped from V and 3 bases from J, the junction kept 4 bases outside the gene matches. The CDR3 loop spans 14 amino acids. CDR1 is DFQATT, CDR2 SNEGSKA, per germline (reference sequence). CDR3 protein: CSAATSGVTDTQYF. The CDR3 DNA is TGCAGTGCTGCGACTAGCGGGGTAACAGATACGCAGTATTTT.

CDR3 nucleotides: TGTGCCAGCAGCCGAGACCATGGGCCGTCCGGGGAGCTGTTTTTT. Its protein is CASSRDHGPSGELFF. The J gene is TRBJ2-2, the V gene TRBV7-9, with D unresolved. Trimming shortened V by 5 bases and J by 6 bases, and 16 bases separated the two germline ends. Per the germline V gene, CDR1 is SEHNR and CDR2 is FQNEAQ (reference sequence). This CDR3 region has 15 residues.

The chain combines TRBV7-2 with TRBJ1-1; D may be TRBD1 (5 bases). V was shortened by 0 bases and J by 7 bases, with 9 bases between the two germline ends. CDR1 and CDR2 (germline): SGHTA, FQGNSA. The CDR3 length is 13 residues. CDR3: CASSLAYRSEAFF. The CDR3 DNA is TGTGCCAGCAGCTTAGCGTACAGGAGTGAAGCTTTCTTT.

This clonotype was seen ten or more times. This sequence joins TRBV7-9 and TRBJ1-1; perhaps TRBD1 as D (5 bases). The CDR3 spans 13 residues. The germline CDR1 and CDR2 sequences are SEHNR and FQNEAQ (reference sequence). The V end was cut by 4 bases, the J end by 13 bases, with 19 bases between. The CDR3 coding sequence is TGTGCCAGCAGCTCTGGACACAGCCATGGGGTTTTCTTT. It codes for CASSSGHSHGVFF.

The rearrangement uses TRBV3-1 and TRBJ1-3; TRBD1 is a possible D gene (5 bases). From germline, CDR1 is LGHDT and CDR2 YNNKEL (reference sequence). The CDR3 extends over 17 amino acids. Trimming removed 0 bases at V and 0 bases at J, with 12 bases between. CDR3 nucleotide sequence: TGTGCCAGCAGCCAAGAGCAGGGCCCGAGCTCTGGAAACACCATATATTTT. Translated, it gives CASSQEQGPSSGNTIYF.